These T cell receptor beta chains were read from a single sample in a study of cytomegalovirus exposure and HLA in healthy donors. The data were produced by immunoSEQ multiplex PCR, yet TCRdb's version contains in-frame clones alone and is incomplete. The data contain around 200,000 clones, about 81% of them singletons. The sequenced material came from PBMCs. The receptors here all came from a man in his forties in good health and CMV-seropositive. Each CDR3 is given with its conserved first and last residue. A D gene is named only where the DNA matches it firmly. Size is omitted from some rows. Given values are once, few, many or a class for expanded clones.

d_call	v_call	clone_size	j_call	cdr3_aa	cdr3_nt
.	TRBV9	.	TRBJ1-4	CASSVAVGAREKLFF	TGTGCCAGCAGCGTAGCTGTGGGGGCTCGTGAAAAACTGTTTTTT
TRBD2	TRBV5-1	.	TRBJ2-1	CASSLSTSASYNEQFF	TGCGCCAGCAGCTTATCCACTAGCGCCTCCTACAATGAGCAGTTCTTC
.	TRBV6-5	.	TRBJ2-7	CASSYRQGPYEQYF	TGTGCCAGCAGTTACAGGCAGGGCCCCTACGAGCAGTACTTC
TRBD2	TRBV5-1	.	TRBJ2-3	CASSRAGEGGDTQYF	TGCGCCAGCAGCCGGGCGGGAGAAGGTGGAGATACGCAGTATTTT
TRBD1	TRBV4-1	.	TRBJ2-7	CASSQGTGGIPYEQYF	TGCGCCAGCAGCCAAGGGACAGGGGGGATACCCTACGAGCAGTACTTC
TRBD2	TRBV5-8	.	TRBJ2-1	CASSSSGSSYNEQFF	TGTGCCAGCAGCTCCAGCGGGAGCTCCTACAATGAGCAGTTCTTC
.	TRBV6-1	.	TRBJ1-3	CASSEAPDGGRNTIYF	TGTGCCAGCAGTGAAGCCCCGGACGGAGGCAGAAACACCATATATTTT
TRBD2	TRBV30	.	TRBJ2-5	CAWSVGGLAGGETQYF	TGTGCCTGGAGTGTGGGTGGGCTAGCGGGGGGGGAGACCCAGTACTTC
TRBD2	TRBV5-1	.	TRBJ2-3	CASSFLAGAPDTQYF	TGCGCCAGCAGCTTCCTAGCGGGAGCCCCAGATACGCAGTATTTT
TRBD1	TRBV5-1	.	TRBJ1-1	CASSLDRGSEAFF	TGCGCCAGCAGCTTGGACAGGGGAAGTGAAGCTTTCTTT
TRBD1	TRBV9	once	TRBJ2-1	CASSVRGLTGGPYNEQFF	TGTGCCAGCAGCGTACGCGGCCTGACAGGGGGACCCTACAATGAGCAGTTCTTC
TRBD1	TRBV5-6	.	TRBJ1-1	CASSLGTGETEAFF	TGTGCCAGCAGCTTGGGGACAGGGGAAACTGAAGCTTTCTTT
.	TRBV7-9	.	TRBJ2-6	CASSLAAGANVLTF	TGTGCCAGCAGCTTAGCGGCAGGGGCCAACGTCCTGACTTTC
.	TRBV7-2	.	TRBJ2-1	CASSYKGGSYNEQFF	TGTGCCAGCAGTTATAAAGGAGGCTCCTACAATGAGCAGTTCTTC
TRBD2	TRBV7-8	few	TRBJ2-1	CASSSPREDYNEQFF	TGTGCCAGCAGCTCCCCCCGGGAGGACTACAATGAGCAGTTCTTC
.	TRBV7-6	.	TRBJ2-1	CASSLQTTNNEQFF	TGTGCCAGCAGCTTACAGACAACAAACAATGAGCAGTTCTTC
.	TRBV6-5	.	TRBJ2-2	CASSLIVSGELFF	TGTGCCAGCAGTTTGATCGTCAGCGGGGAGCTGTTTTTT
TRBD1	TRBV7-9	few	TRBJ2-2	CASSPRDRGPGELFF	TGTGCCAGCAGCCCACGGGACAGGGGTCCCGGGGAGCTGTTTTTT
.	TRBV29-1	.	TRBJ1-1	CSVGGVWTEAFF	TGCAGCGTTGGGGGGGTCTGGACTGAAGCTTTCTTT
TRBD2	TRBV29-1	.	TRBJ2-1	CSGNGLAVSYNEQFF	TGCAGCGGGAACGGACTAGCGGTCTCCTACAATGAGCAGTTCTTC
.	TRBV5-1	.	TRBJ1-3	CASSLEWGGGNTIYF	TGCGCCAGCAGCTTGGAATGGGGCGGTGGAAACACCATATATTTT
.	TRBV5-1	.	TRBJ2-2	CASSLEQAGHTGELFF	TGCGCCAGCAGCTTGGAACAAGCAGGGCACACCGGGGAGCTGTTTTTT
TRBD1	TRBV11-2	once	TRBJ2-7	CASSLEERAGGYEQYF	TGTGCCAGCAGCTTAGAGGAGAGGGCAGGGGGCTACGAGCAGTACTTC
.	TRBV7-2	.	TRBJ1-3	CASSPYPGLSSGNTIYF	TGTGCCAGCAGCCCATACCCTGGTCTCAGCTCTGGAAACACCATATATTTT
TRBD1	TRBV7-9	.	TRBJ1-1	CASSLALGQRLAEAFF	TGTGCCAGCAGCTTAGCGCTGGGACAGCGTTTGGCTGAAGCTTTCTTT
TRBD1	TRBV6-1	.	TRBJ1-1	CAGSGQGYTEAFF	TGTGCCGGGTCCGGACAGGGGTATACTGAAGCTTTCTTT
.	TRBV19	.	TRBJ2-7	CASSLEGGSFYEQYF	TGTGCCAGTAGTCTCGAGGGGGGGAGTTTCTACGAGCAGTACTTC
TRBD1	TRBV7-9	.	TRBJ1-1	CASTVGQGRAFF	TGTGCCAGCACCGTAGGACAGGGAAGAGCTTTCTTT
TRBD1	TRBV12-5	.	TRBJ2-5	CASGLGTGRGETQYF	TGTGCTAGTGGTTTGGGGACAGGGCGGGGAGAGACCCAGTACTTC
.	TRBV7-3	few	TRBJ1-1	CASSLRGDTEAFF	TGTGCCAGCAGCTTAAGGGGGGACACTGAAGCTTTCTTT
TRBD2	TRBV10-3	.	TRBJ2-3	CAISGTSGSTDTQYF	TGTGCCATCAGCGGGACTAGCGGAAGCACAGATACGCAGTATTTT
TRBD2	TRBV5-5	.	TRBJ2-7	CASSLAVGLAYEQYF	TGTGCCAGCAGCTTGGCCGTGGGACTAGCGTACGAGCAGTACTTC
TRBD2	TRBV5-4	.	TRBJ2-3	CASSPWWLAGGSSTDTQYF	TGTGCCAGCAGCCCGTGGTGGCTAGCGGGAGGTTCTAGCACAGATACGCAGTATTTT
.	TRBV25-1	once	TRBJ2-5	CASSGGQGVLETQYF	TGTGCCAGCTCTGGAGGGCAGGGCGTCCTGGAGACCCAGTACTTC
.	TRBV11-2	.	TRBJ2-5	CASSLGTARQETQYF	TGTGCCAGCAGCTTAGGGACAGCCCGACAAGAGACCCAGTACTTC
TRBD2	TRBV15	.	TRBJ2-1	CATSSPGLLAGGSYNEQFF	TGTGCCACCAGCAGTCCGGGACTATTAGCGGGGGGTTCCTACAATGAGCAGTTCTTC
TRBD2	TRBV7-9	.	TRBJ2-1	CASSSGLAGDWNEQFF	TGTGCCAGCAGCTCAGGACTAGCGGGAGACTGGAATGAGCAGTTCTTC
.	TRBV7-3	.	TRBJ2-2	CASSSQDGTGELFF	TGTGCCAGCAGCTCCCAGGATGGGACCGGGGAGCTGTTTTTT
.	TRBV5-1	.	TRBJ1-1	CASSLAIRSPLRDTEAFF	TGCGCCAGCAGCTTGGCGATTAGGTCGCCCCTCAGGGACACTGAAGCTTTCTTT
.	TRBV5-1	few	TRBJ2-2	CASTVSGSATGELFF	TGCGCCAGCACCGTAAGCGGGTCCGCCACCGGGGAGCTGTTTTTT
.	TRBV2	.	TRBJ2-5	CASSALVLRETQYF	TGTGCCAGCAGCGCATTGGTCTTACGGGAGACCCAGTACTTC
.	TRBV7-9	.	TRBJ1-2	CASREATNYGYTF	TGTGCCAGCAGGGAGGCTACGAACTATGGCTACACCTTC
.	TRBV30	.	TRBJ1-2	CAWTGFYGYTF	TGTGCCTGGACAGGCTTCTATGGCTACACCTTC
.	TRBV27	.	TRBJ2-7	CASSFRSPDRRVGYEQYF	TGTGCCAGCAGTTTTAGATCGCCCGACAGAAGGGTAGGCTACGAGCAGTACTTC
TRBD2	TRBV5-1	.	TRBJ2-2	CASSLIAGESTGELFF	TGCGCCAGCAGCTTGATTGCGGGAGAAAGCACCGGGGAGCTGTTTTTT